This T cell receptor beta chain was identified in a study of T cell repertoires in cytomegalovirus infection. One entry per CDR3 protein results from TCRdb running MiXCR on the reads. The repertoire holds 160,000 or so distinct CDR3 sequences, with around 22% as singletons. The V gene's germline CDR1 is DFQATT and CDR2 SNEGSKA (reference sequence). With 4 bases removed from V and 2 bases from J, the gap between germline ends came to 17 bases. The CDR3 length is 15 residues. The chain carries TRBV20-1 and TRBJ1-1, with a possible D match to TRBD1 (5 bases). The source is a human donor in good health (CMV status not recorded). Some clones in this sample may be carry-over from other donors' samples. The sequenced material came from PBMCs. As DNA, the CDR3 is TGCAGTGCTATAAAGGACACCCGACTCAACACTGAAGCTTTCTTT. Encoded protein: CSAIKDTRLNTEAFF.